This T cell receptor (beta chain) was sequenced in a study of CD8 T cells in Susac syndrome. Germline V gives CDR1 SGHAT, CDR2 FQNNGV. The CDR3 extends over 15 amino acids. V lost 5 bases and J 2 bases, leaving 14 bases between the germline ends. Random hexamers were used to reverse transcribe the RNA input (roughly 0.5 to 1 ug). MiXCR, run by TCRdb on the immunoSEQ multiplex PCR reads, gives a single entry per CDR3 protein. Among around 270,000 distinct CDR3 sequences listed, 89% were seen once. The CD8+ and CD4+ T cells were isolated magnetically using a negative isolation approach, whereas the TEMRA cells were enriched by FACS.

The chain joins TRBV11-2 to TRBJ2-3; maybe TRBD2 (5 bases). Material for sequencing was CD8+ T cells from PBMCs. This sequence was found in a human donor with multiple sclerosis. The CDR3 spells CASSDYDQTTDTQYF. CDR3 nucleotide sequence: TGTGCCAGCAGCGACTACGACCAGACCACAGATACGCAGTATTTT.